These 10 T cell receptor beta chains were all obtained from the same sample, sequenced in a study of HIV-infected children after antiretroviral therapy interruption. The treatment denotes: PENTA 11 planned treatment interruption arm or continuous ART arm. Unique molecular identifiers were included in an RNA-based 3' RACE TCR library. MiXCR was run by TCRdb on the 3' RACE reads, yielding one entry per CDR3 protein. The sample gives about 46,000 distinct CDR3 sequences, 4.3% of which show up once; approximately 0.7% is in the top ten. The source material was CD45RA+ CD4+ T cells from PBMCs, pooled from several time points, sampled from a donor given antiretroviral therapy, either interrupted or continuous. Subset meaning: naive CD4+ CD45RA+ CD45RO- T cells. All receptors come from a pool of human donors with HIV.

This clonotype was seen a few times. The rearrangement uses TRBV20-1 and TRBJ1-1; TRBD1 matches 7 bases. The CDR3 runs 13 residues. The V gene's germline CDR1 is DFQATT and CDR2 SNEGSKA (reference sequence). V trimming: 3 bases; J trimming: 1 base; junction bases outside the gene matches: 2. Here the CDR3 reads CSARGTANTEAFF. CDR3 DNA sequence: TGCAGTGCTAGGGGGACAGCGAACACTGAAGCTTTCTTT.

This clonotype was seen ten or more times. CDR3 protein: CSAMGQVNSNQPQHF. In DNA form, the CDR3 reads TGCAGTGCTATGGGACAGGTTAATAGCAATCAGCCCCAGCATTTT. The V call is TRBV20-1, the J call TRBJ1-5; 8 nucleotides match TRBD1. The CDR3 has 15 residues. Trimming cost V 4 bases and J 0 bases; bases outside gene matches: 5. Per the germline V gene, CDR1 is DFQATT and CDR2 is SNEGSKA (reference sequence).

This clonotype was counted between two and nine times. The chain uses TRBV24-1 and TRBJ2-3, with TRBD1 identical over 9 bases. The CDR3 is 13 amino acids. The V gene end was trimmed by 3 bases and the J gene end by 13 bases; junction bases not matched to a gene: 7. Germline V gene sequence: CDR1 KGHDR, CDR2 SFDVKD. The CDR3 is CATSDPGQGRKYF. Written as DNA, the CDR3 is TGTGCCACCAGTGATCCGGGACAGGGAAGGAAGTATTTT.

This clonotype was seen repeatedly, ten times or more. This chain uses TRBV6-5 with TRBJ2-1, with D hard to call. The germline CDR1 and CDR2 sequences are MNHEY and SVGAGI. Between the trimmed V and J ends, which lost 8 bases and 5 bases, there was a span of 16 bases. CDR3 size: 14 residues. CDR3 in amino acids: CASSGRPTNNEQFF. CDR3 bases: TGTGCCAGCTCCGGACGTCCCACTAACAATGAGCAGTTCTTC.

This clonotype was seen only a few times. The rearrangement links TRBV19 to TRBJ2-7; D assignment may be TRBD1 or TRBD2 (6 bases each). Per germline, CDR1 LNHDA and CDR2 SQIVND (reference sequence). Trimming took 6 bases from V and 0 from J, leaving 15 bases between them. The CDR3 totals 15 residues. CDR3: CASRQTGASSYEQYF. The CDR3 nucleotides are TGTGCCAGTAGACAGACGGGGGCTAGCTCCTACGAGCAGTACTTC.

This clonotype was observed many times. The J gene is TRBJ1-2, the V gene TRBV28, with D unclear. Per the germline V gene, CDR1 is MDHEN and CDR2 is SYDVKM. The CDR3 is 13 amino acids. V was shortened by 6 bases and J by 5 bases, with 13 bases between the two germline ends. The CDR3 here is CASRGLAEYGYTF. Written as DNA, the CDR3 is TGTGCCAGCAGGGGATTAGCCGAGTATGGCTACACCTTC.

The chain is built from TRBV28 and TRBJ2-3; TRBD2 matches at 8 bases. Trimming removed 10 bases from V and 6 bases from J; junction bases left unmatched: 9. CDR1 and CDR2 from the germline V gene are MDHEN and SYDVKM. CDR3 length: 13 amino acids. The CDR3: CANGGGRWDTQYF. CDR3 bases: TGTGCCAACGGGGGGGGCCGCTGGGATACGCAGTATTTT. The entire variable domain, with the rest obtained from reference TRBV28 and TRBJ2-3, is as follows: DVKVTQSSRYLVKRTGEKVFLECVQDMDHENMFWYRQDPGLGLRLIYFSYDVKMKEKGDIPEGYSVSREKKERFSLILESASTNQTSMYLCANGGGRWDTQYFGPGTRLTVL.

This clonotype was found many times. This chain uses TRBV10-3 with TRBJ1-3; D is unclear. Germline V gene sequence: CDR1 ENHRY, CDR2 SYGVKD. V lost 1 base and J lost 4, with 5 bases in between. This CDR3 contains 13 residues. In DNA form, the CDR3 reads TGTGCCATCAGTGAGTTACCGGGAAACACCATATATTTT. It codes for CAISELPGNTIYF.

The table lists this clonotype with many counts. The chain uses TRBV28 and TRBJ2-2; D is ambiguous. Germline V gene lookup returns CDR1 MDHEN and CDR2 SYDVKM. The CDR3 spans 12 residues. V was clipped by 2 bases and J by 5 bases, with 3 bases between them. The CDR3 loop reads CASSLVTGELFF. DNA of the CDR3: TGTGCCAGCAGTTTAGTTACCGGGGAGCTGTTTTTT.

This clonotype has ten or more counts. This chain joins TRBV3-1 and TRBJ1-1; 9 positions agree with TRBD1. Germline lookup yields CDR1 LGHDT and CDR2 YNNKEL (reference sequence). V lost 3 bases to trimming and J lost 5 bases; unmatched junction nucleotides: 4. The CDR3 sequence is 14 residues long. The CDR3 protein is CASSQDRGETEAFF. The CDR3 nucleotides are TGTGCCAGCAGCCAGGACAGGGGTGAGACTGAAGCTTTCTTT.